The sequence of this TCR beta chain was determined in a study of cytomegalovirus exposure and HLA in healthy donors. V lost 4 bases, J lost 4 bases, and 14 bases lay in between. Looked up from germline, CDR1 is SGHRS and CDR2 is YFSETQ. The CDR3 contains 14 residues. The PCR employed 60 Vbeta primers together with 13 Jbeta primers. The assay was immunoSEQ multiplex PCR, and TCRdb's table has in-frame clones only and misses some. The top ten clones hold 2.5% to 3% of a sample with roughly 220,000 clones, just under 70% of them seen once. What was sequenced was PBMCs. This chain joins TRBV5-1 and TRBJ1-1; D may be TRBD1 (6 bases). The clonotype was recovered from a man aged 40-49 years in good health and CMV-seropositive. The CDR3 nucleotides read TGCGCCAGCAGCCCACAGGGAATTGGCACTGAAGCTTTCTTT. Its translation is CASSPQGIGTEAFF. Full variable domain (missing parts from reference TRBV5-1 and TRBJ1-1): KAGVTQTPRYLIKTRGQQVTLSCSPISGHRSVSWYQQTPGQGLQFLFEYFSETQRNKGNFPGRFSGRQFSNSRSEMNVSTLELGDSALYLCASSPQGIGTEAFFGQGTRLTVV.